This T cell receptor beta chain comes out of a study of blood T cell repertoires in COVID-19. This clone was seen a single time. Profiling relied on immunoSEQ multiplex PCR, and the TCRdb table lists in-frame clones only, not all of them. The sample lists 280,000 or so clones, approximately 86% occurring once. Trimming removed 7 bases from V and 3 bases from J, with 10 bases in between. The CDR3 is made up of 13 amino acids. Germline CDR1 is SGHTA and CDR2 is FQGNSA. This receptor was identified in a woman aged 25 to 39 who had recovered from COVID-19. The source material was peripheral blood. The gene calls are TRBV7-2 and TRBJ2-4; possible D gene TRBD2, 6 bases. The CDR3 nucleotides read TGTGCCAGCACCAAGGGACTCAAAAACATTCAGTACTTC. Protein product: CASTKGLKNIQYF. The variable domain in full, with the rest retrieved from reference TRBV7-2 and TRBJ2-4, is GAGVSQSPSNKVTEKGKDVELRCDPISGHTALYWYRQSLGQGLEFLIYFQGNSAPDKSGLPSDRFSAERTGGSVSTLTIQRTQQEDSAVYLCASTKGLKNIQYFGAGTRLSVL.